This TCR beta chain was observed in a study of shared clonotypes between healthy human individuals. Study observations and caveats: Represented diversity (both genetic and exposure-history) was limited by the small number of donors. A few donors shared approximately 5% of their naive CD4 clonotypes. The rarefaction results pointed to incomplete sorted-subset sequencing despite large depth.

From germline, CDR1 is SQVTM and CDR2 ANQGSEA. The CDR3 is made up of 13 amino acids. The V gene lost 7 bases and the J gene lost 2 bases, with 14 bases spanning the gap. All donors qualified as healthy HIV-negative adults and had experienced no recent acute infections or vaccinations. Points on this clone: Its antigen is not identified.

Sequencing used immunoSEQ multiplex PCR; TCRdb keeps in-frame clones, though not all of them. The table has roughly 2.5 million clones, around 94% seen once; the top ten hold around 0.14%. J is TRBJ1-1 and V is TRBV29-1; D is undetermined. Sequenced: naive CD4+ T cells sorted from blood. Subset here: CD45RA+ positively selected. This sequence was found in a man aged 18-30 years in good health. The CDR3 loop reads CSASWGANTEAFF. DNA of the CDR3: TGCAGCGCCTCGTGGGGTGCTAACACTGAAGCTTTCTTT.